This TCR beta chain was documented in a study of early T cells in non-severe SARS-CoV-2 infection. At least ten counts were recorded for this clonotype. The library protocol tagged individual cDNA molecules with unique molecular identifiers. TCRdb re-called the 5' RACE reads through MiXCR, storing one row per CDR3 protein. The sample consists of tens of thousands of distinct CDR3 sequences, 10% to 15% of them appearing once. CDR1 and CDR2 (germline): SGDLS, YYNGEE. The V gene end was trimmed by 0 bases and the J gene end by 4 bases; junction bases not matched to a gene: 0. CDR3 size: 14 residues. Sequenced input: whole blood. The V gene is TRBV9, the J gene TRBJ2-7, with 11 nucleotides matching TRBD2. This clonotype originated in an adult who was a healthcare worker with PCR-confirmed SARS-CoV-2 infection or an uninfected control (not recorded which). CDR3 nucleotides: TGTGCCAGCAGCGTAGCTAGCGGGGGGTACGAGCAGTACTTC. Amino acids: CASSVASGGYEQYF.